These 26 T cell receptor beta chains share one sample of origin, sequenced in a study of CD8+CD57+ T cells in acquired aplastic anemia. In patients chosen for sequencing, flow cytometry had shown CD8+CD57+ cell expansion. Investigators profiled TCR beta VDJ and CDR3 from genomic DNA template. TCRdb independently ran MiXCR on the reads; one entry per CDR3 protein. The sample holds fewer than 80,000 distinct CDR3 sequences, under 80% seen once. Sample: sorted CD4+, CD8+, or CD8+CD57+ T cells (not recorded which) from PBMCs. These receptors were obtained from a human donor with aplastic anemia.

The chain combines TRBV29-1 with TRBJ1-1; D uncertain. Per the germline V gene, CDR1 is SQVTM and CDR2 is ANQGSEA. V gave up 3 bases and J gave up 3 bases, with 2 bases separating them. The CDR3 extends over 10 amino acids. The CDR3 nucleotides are TGCAGCGTTGATGACACTGAAGCTTTCTTT. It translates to CSVDDTEAFF.

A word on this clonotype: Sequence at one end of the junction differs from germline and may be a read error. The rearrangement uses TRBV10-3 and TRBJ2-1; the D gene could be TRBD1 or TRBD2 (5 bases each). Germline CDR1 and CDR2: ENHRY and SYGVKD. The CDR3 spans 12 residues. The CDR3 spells CAIGGTGNEQFF. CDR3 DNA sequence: TGTGCCATCGGTGGGACGGGCAATGAGCAGTTTTTC.

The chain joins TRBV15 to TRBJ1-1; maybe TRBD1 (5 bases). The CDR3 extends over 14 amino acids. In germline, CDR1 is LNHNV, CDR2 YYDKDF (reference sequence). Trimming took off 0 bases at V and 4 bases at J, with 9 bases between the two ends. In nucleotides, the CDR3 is TGTGCCACCAGCAGAGATACTGGGGGCACTGAAGCTTTCTTT. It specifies CATSRDTGGTEAFF.

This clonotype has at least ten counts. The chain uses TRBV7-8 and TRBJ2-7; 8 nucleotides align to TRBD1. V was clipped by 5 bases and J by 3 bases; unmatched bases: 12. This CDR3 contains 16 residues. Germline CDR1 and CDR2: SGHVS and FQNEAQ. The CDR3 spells CASSLNSGTGNYEQYF. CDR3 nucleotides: TGTGCCAGCAGCCTCAACTCCGGGACAGGTAACTACGAGCAGTACTTC.

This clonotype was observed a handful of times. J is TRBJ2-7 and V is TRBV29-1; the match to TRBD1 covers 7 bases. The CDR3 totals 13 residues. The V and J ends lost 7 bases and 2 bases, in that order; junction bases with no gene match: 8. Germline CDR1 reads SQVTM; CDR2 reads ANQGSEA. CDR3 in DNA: TGCAGCGCCCTAGGACAGGAAACCTACGAGCAGTACTTC. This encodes CSALGQETYEQYF.

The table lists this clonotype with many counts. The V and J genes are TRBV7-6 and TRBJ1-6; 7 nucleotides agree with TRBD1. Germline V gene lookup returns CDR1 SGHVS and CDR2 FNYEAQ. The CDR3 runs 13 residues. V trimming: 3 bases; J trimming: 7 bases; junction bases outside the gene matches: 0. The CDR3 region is CASSLTGNSPLHF. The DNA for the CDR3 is TGTGCCAGCAGCTTGACAGGGAATTCACCCCTCCACTTT.

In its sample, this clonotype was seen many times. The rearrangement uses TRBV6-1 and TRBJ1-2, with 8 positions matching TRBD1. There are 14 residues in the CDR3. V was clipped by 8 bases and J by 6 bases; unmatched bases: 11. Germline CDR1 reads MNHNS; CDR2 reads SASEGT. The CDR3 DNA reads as TGTGCCAGCGACGAGGAACAGGGGGGCAATGGCTACACCTTC. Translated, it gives CASDEEQGGNGYTF.

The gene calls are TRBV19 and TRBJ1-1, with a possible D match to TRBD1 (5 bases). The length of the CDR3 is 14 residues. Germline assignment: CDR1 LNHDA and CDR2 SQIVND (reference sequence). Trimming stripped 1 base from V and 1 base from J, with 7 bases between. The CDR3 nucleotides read TGTGCCAGTAGTATAGGACAGCCGAACACTGAAGCTTTCTTT. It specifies CASSIGQPNTEAFF. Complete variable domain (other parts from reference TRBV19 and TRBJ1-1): DGGITQSPKYLFRKEGQNVTLSCEQNLNHDAMYWYRQDPGQGLRLIYYSQIVNDFQKGDIAEGYSVSREKKESFPLTVTSAQKNPTAFYLCASSIGQPNTEAFFGQGTRLTVV.

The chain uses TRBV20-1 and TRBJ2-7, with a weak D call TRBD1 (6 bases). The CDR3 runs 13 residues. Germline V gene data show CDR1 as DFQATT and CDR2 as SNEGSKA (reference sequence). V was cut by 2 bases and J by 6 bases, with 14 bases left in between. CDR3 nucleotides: TGCAGTGCTAGATCTGGAACAGGGCGCGAGCAGTACTTC. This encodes CSARSGTGREQYF.

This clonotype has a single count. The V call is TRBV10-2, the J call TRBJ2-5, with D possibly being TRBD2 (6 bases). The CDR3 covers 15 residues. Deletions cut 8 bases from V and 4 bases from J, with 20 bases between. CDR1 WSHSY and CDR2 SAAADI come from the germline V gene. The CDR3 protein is CASLDGGSLRETQYF. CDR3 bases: TGCGCCAGCTTAGACGGGGGATCCCTAAGAGAGACCCAGTACTTC.

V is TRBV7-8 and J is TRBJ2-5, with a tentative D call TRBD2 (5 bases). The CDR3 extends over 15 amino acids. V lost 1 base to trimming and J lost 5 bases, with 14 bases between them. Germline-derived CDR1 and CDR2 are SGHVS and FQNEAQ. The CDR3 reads CASSLEASLRETQYF. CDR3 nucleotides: TGTGCCAGCAGCTTAGAGGCTAGCTTGAGGGAGACCCAGTACTTC.

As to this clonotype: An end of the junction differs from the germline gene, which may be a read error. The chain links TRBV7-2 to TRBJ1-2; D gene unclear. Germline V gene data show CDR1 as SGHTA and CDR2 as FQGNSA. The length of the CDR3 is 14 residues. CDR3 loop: CASSLGTASYGYTF. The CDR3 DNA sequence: TGTGCCAGCAGTTTAGGCACGGCGTCCTATGGCTACACCTTC.

Here the CDR3 reads CSVEGLGETQYF. The CDR3 DNA reads TGCAGCGTTGAGGGACTTGGAGAGACCCAGTACTTC. The chain carries TRBV29-1 and TRBJ2-5, with a tentative D call TRBD2 (6 bases). From germline, CDR1 is SQVTM and CDR2 ANQGSEA. This CDR3 comprises 12 residues. V was trimmed by 3 bases and J by 4 bases, leaving 9 bases between them.

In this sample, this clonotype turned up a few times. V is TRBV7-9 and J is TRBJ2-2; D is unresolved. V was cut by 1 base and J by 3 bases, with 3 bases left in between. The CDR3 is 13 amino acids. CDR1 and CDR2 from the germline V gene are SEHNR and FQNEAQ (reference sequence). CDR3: CASSLEYTGELFF. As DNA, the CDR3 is TGTGCCAGCAGCTTAGAGTACACCGGGGAGCTGTTTTTT. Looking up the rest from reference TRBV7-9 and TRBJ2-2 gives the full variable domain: DTGVSQNPRHKITKRGQNVTFRCDPISEHNRLYWYRQTLGQGPEFLTYFQNEAQLEKSRLLSDRFSAERPKGSFSTLEIQRTEQGDSAMYLCASSLEYTGELFFGEGSRLTVL.

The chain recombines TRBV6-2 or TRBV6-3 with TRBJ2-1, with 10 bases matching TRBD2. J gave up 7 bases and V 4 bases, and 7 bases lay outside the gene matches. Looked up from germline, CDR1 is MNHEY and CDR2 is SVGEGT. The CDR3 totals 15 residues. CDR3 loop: CASSSGTSVHNEQFF. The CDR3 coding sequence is TGTGCCAGCAGTTCCGGGACTAGCGTTCATAATGAGCAGTTCTTC.

CDR3 amino acids: CSAPGTGSRNTIYF. In DNA form, the CDR3 reads TGCAGTGCCCCCGGGACAGGGAGCAGAAACACCATATATTTT. The V and J genes are TRBV20-1 and TRBJ1-3, with 9 bases lining up with TRBD1. The trim removed 6 bases at V and 5 bases at J, leaving 8 bases unmatched. Germline assignment: CDR1 DFQATT and CDR2 SNEGSKA (reference sequence). The CDR3 covers 14 residues.

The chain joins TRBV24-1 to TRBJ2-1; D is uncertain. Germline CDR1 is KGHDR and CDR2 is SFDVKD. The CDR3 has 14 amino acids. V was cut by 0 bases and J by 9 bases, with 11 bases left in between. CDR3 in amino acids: CATSDLGTPGEQFF. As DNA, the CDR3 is TGTGCCACCAGTGATTTGGGTACCCCGGGTGAGCAGTTCTTC.

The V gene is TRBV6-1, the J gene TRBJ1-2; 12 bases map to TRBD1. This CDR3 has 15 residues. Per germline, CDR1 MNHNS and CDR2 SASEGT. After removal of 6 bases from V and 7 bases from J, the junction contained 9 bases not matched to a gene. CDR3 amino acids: CASSPGGQGALGYTF. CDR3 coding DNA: TGTGCCAGCAGCCCAGGGGGACAGGGGGCGCTTGGCTACACCTTC.

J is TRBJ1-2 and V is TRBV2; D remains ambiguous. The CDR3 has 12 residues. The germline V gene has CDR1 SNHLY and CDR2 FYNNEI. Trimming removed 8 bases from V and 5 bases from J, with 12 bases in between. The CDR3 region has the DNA TGTGCCAGCGTAGACGACGGGTATGGCTACACCTTC. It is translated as CASVDDGYGYTF.

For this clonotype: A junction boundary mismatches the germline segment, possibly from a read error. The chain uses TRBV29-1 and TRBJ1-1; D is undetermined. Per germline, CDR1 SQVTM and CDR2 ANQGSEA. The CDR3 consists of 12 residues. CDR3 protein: CSVESENSEAFF. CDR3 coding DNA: TGCAGCGTTGAAAGCGAAAACAGTGAAGCTTTCTTT.

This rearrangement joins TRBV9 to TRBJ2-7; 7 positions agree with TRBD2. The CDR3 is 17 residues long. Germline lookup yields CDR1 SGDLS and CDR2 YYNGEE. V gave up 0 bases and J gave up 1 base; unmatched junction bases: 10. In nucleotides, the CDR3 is TGTGCCAGCAGCGTAGGAGGGCGCGGGAGTGGTTCCTACGAGCAGTACTTC. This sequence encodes CASSVGGRGSGSYEQYF.

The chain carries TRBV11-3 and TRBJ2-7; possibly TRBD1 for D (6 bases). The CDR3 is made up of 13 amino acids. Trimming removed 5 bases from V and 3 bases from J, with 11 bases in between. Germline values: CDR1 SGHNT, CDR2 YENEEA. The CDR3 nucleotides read TGTGCCAGCAGCCTCAACAGGGACTACGAGCAGTACTTC. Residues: CASSLNRDYEQYF.

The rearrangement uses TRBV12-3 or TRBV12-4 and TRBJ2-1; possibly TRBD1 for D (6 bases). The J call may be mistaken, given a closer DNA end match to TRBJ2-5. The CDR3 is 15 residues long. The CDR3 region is CASSLGWTAQETQYF. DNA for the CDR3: TGTGCCAGCAGTTTAGGGTGGACAGCCCAAGAGACCCAGTACTTC.

The CDR3 nucleotides are TGCAGTGCTAGACTGACCGGTGGGAACTCAGAGACCCAGTACTTC. As protein: CSARLTGGNSETQYF. The chain joins TRBV20-1 to TRBJ2-5; D uncertain. There are 15 residues in the CDR3. Germline-derived CDR1 and CDR2 are DFQATT and SNEGSKA (reference sequence). The V end was cut by 2 bases, the J end by 4 bases, with 17 bases between.

The CDR3 is CATSYYRQGDSYEQYF. CDR3 nucleotide sequence: TGTGCCACCAGCTACTACCGACAGGGGGACTCCTACGAGCAGTACTTC. The chain combines TRBV24-1 with TRBJ2-7; 9 positions agree with TRBD1. Germline V lookup: CDR1 KGHDR, CDR2 SFDVKD. CDR3 length equals 16 residues. Unmatched junction bases numbered 9, after V lost 7 bases and J lost 0 bases.

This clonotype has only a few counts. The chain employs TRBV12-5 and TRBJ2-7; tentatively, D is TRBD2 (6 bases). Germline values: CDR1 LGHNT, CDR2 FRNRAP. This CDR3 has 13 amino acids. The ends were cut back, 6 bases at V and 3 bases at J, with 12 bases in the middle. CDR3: CASGLAGHYEQYF. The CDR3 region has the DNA TGTGCTAGTGGGCTGGCGGGGCACTACGAGCAGTACTTC.